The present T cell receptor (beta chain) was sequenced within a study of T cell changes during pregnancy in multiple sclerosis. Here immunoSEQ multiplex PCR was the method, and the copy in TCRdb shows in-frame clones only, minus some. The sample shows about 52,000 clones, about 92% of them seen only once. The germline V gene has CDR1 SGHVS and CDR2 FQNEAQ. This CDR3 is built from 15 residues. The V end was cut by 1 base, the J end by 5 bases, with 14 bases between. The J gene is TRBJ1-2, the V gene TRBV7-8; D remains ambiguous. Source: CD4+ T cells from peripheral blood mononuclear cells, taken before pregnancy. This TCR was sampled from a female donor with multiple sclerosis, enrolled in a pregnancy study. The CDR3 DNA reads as TGTGCCAGCAGCTTAGGGCGGCTAGAACTTTATGGCTACACCTTC. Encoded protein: CASSLGRLELYGYTF. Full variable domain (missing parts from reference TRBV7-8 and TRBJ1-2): GAGVSQSPRYKVAKRGQDVALRCDPISGHVSLFWYQQALGQGPEFLTYFQNEAQLDKSGLPSDRFFAERPEGSVSTLKIQRTQQEDSAVYLCASSLGRLELYGYTFGSGTRLTVV.